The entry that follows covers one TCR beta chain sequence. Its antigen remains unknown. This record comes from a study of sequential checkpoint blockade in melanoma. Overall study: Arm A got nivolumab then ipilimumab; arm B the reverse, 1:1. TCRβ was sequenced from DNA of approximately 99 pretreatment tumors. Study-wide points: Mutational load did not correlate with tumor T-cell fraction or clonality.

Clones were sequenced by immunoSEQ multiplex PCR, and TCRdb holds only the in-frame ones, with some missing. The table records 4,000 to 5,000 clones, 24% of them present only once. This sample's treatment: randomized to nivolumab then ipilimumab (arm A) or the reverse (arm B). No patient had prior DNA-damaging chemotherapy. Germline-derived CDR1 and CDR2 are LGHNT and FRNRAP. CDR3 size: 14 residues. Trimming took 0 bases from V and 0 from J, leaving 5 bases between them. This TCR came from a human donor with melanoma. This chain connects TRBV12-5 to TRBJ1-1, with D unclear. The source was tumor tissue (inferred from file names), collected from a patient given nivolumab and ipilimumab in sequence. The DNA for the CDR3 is TGTGCTAGTGGTTTGGTACCGTTGAACACTGAAGCTTTCTTT. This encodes CASGLVPLNTEAFF. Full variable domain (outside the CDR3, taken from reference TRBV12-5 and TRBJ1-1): DARVTQTPRHKVTEMGQEVTMRCQPILGHNTVFWYRQTMMQGLELLAYFRNRAPLDDSGMPKDRFSAEMPDATLATLKIQPSEPRDSAVYFCASGLVPLNTEAFFGQGTRLTVV.